Listed here are 2 T cell receptor beta chains from one sample, sequenced in a study of blood T cell repertoires in COVID-19. Assay: immunoSEQ multiplex PCR; the TCRdb copy retains only in-frame clones and omits some. The sample lists approximately 240,000 clones, roughly 84% seen once, with approximately 2.9% in the top ten. The material sequenced was peripheral blood. These receptors were obtained from a woman in her twenties or thirties who had recovered from COVID-19.

V usage is TRBV6-5 and J usage is TRBJ2-1, with TRBD1 matching over 8 bases. Trimming removed 0 bases from V and 8 bases from J; junction bases left unmatched: 3. The CDR3 has 14 amino acids. The V gene's germline CDR1 is MNHEY and CDR2 SVGAGI. CDR3 coding DNA: TGTGCCAGCAGTTACTCAGCAGGGGGCTATGAGCAGTTCTTC. It yields the protein CASSYSAGGYEQFF.

The V and J genes are TRBV5-1 and TRBJ2-1; 9 positions match TRBD2. The germline V gene has CDR1 SGHRS and CDR2 YFSETQ. V was pared by 4 bases and J by 5 bases, with 16 bases of the junction left unmatched. CDR3 length equals 18 residues. In DNA, the CDR3 is TGCGCCAGCAGCGGGGACAGCAGCCGTCTAGCGGGGAACAATGAGCAGTTCTTC. Its protein is CASSGDSSRLAGNNEQFF.